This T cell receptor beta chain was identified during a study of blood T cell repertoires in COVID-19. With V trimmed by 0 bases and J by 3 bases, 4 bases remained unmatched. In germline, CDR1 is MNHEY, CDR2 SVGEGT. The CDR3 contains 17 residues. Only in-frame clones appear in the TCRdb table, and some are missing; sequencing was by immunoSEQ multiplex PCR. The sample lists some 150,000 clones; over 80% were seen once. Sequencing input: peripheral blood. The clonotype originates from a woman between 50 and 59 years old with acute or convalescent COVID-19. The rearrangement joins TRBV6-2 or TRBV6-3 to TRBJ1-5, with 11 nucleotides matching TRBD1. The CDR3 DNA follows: TGTGCCAGCAGTTACTCAGGACAGGGGGCCTTCAATCAGCCCCAGCATTTT. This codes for CASSYSGQGAFNQPQHF.